This T cell receptor (beta chain) was documented in a study of post-analysis software for immune sequencing data. General study findings and limits: There were about 5 TRBV segments more frequent in patients than controls, and TRBV5-6, TRBV5-1 and TRBV20-1 were among them.

Worth noting for this clonotype: Its target is not known.

Trimming pared 7 bases from V and 3 bases from J, leaving 13 bases between. The CDR3 is made up of 14 amino acids. The authors incorporated unique molecular identifiers into the TCR beta cDNA libraries. In TCRdb, the PCR reads were re-called with MiXCR into one record per CDR3 protein. Here the sample spans roughly 170,000 distinct CDR3 sequences, about 32% being singletons. Sequenced input: blood. The sequence derives from a girl between 5 and 17 years old with multiple sclerosis. The chain joins TRBV12-3 or TRBV12-4 to TRBJ1-5; no reliable D call. The CDR3, as DNA: TGTGCCAGCACCGCGGACGGACTCAATCAGCCCCAGCATTTT. Amino acids: CASTADGLNQPQHF.